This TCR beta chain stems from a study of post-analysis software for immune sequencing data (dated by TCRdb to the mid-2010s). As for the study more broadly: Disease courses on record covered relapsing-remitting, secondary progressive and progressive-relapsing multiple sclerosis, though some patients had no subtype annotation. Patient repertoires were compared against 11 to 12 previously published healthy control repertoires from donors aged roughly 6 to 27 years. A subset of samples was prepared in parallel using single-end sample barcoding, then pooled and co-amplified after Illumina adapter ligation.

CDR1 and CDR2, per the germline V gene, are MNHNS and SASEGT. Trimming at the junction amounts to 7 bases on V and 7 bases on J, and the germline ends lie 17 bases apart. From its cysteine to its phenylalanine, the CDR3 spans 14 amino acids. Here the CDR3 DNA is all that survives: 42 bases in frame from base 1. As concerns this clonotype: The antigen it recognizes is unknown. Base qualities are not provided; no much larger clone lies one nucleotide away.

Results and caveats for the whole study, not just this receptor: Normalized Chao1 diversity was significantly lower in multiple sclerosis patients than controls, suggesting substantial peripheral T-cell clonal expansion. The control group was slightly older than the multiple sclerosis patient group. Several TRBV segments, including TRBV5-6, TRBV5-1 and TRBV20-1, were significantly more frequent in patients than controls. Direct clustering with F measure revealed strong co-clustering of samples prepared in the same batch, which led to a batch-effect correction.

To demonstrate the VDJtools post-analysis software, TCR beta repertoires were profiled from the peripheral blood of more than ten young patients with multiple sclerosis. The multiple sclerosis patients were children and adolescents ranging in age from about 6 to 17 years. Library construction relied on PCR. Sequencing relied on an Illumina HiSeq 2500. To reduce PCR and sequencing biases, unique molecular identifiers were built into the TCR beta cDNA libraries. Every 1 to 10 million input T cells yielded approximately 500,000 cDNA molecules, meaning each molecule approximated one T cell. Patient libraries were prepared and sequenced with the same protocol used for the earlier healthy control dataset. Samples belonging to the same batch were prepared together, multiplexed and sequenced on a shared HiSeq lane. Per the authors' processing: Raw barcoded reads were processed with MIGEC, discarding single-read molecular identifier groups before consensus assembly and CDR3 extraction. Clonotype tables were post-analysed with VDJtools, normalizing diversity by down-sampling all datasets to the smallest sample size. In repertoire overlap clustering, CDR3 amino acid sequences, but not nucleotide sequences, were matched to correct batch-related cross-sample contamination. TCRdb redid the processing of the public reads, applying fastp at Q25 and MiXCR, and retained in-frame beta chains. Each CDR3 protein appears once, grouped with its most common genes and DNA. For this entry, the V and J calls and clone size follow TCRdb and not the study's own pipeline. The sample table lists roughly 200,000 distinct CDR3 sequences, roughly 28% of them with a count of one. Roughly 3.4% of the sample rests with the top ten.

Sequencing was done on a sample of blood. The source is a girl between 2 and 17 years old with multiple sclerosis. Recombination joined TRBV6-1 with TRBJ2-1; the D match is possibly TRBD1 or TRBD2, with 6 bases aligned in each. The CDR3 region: CASIGDGGKNEQFF. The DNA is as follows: TGTGCCAGCATAGGAGACGGGGGCAAAAATGAGCAGTTCTTC.